These 2 T cell receptor beta chains came from one sample sequenced in a study of blood T cell repertoires in COVID-19. TCRdb's table, derived via immunoSEQ multiplex PCR, lists solely in-frame clones and lacks some. The sample includes 45,000 to 75,000 clones, around 88% seen only once; the top ten take approximately 4.3%. The sample consisted of peripheral blood. All receptors derive from a man in his sixties with acute or convalescent COVID-19.

The CDR3 nucleotides read TGTGCCAGCAGCTTAGCGCAACAGATAAACACTGAAGCTTTCTTT. Protein sequence: CASSLAQQINTEAFF. The chain employs TRBV7-8 and TRBJ1-1; D not certain. Trimming pared 0 bases from V and 2 bases from J, leaving 10 bases between. CDR1 and CDR2 from the germline V gene are SGHVS and FQNEAQ. The CDR3 is 15 amino acids.

This clone was seen only once. The rearrangement links TRBV28 to TRBJ2-1, with TRBD2 identical over 10 bases. With 2 bases clipped from V and 3 bases from J, the junction kept 7 bases outside the gene matches. The CDR3 covers 17 residues. Germline values: CDR1 MDHEN, CDR2 SYDVKM. This CDR3 reads CASSLSGRGSGYNEQFF. CDR3 coding DNA: TGTGCCAGCAGTTTAAGCGGGAGGGGTAGTGGCTACAATGAGCAGTTCTTC.